This entry features one T cell receptor beta chain sequence. Participants classified as exposed had met a COVID-19 case within 2 weeks before study entry. The CDR3 runs to 13 residues. The ends lost 6 bases at V and 6 bases at J; junction bases unmatched: 6. Germline V gene sequence: CDR1 SNHLY, CDR2 FYNNEI. This sample was taken from a study of blood T cell repertoires in COVID-19. At the level of the study: The cDNA or gDNA used as material had been derived from T cells, B-cell-depleted T cells, or PBMCs.

TCRdb's copy holds only in-frame clones and misses some; the assay was immunoSEQ multiplex PCR. Among about 150,000 clones listed, roughly 87% were seen once. The chain uses TRBV2 and TRBJ2-7; 9 positions agree with TRBD1. Source material: PBMCs or T cells enriched from blood (not recorded which). This receptor was obtained from a woman aged 40-49 years who had been exposed to COVID-19. CDR3 sequence: CASSWTGAGEQYF. CDR3 in DNA: TGTGCCAGCAGCTGGACAGGGGCCGGCGAGCAGTACTTC.